The next 20 T cell receptor beta chains were all read from a single sample in a study of cytomegalovirus exposure and HLA in healthy donors. A multiplex PCR was run with 60 Vbeta primers and 13 Jbeta primers. The data were produced by immunoSEQ multiplex PCR, yet TCRdb's version contains in-frame clones alone and is incomplete. The table for this sample gives about 120,000 clones. The sample comprised PBMCs. The receptors come from a middle-aged woman in good health and CMV-seropositive.

The V and J genes are TRBV19 and TRBJ2-3; perhaps TRBD1 as D (7 bases). Germline-derived CDR1 and CDR2 are LNHDA and SQIVND (reference sequence). Between the trimmed V and J ends, which lost 5 bases and 6 bases, there was a span of 18 bases. This CDR3 contains 15 residues. The CDR3 DNA reads TGTGCCAGTAGTGACTCGACAGGGAGGAGGGATACGCAGTATTTT. Its translation is CASSDSTGRRDTQYF.

The CDR3 DNA is TGCACCAGCAGCCAAGAAGAGGCGGGACAGAGAGAGACCCAGTACTTC. Translated, it gives CTSSQEEAGQRETQYF. This chain links TRBV1 with TRBJ2-5; the D call in the table, TRBD1, was not verified against the DNA. TRBV1 is labeled a pseudogene. The CDR3 loop spans 16 amino acids.

The chain couples TRBV27 to TRBJ2-5; D uncertain. Germline V gene lookup returns CDR1 MNHEY and CDR2 SMNVEV (reference sequence). The CDR3 sequence is 14 residues long. Trimming shortened V by 3 bases and J by 0 bases, and 8 bases separated the two germline ends. The chain's CDR3 is CASSFNTYQETQYF. The CDR3, as DNA: TGTGCCAGCAGTTTTAACACCTACCAAGAGACCCAGTACTTC.

The chain recombines TRBV30 with TRBJ2-3, with 7 bases matching TRBD2. With V trimmed by 4 bases and J by 0 bases, 4 bases remained unmatched. Germline CDR1 is GTSNPN and CDR2 is SVGIG (reference sequence). The CDR3 contains 14 residues. In nucleotides, the CDR3 is TGTGCCTGGAAACTAGCGACTAGCACAGATACGCAGTATTTT. This translates into CAWKLATSTDTQYF.

The rearrangement joins TRBV4-1 to TRBJ2-1, with D perhaps matching TRBD2 (5 bases). Germline CDR1 is MGHRA and CDR2 is YSYEKL. V was shortened by 0 bases and J by 8 bases, with 11 bases between the two germline ends. This CDR3 comprises 14 residues. Written as DNA, the CDR3 is TGCGCCAGCAGCCAAGATTCGGGGAAGGATGAGCAGTTCTTC. Amino acids: CASSQDSGKDEQFF.

The chain employs TRBV19 and TRBJ1-4; 7 bases line up with TRBD1. This CDR3 has 14 amino acids. CDR1 LNHDA and CDR2 SQIVND come from the germline V gene (reference sequence). Trimming at V came to 7 bases and at J to 5 bases, leaving 7 bases not matched to a gene. The CDR3 spells CASKGGQTNEKLFF. CDR3 DNA sequence: TGTGCCAGTAAAGGGGGACAGACCAATGAAAAACTGTTTTTT.

The chain recombines TRBV6-1 with TRBJ2-1, with TRBD2 matching over 13 bases. Germline-derived CDR1 and CDR2 are MNHNS and SASEGT. The CDR3 sequence is 17 residues long. V lost 3 bases, J lost 3 bases, and 5 bases stayed unmatched. CDR3 loop: CASSDTGTSGNYNEQFF. The DNA of the CDR3 is TGTGCCAGCAGTGACACCGGGACTAGCGGGAACTACAATGAGCAGTTCTTC.

V usage is TRBV5-4 and J usage is TRBJ2-7; 10 nucleotides agree with TRBD1. The germline V gene encodes CDR1 SGHNT and CDR2 YYREEE (reference sequence). With V trimmed by 0 bases and J by 4 bases, 1 base remained unmatched. This CDR3 region has 14 residues. The CDR3 loop is CASSLEGQGYEQYF. The CDR3, as DNA: TGTGCCAGCAGCTTGGAGGGACAGGGGTACGAGCAGTACTTC.

The V call is TRBV7-9, the J call TRBJ2-5; D possibly corresponds to TRBD2 (5 bases). There are 14 residues in the CDR3. Germline V gene lookup returns CDR1 SEHNR and CDR2 FQNEAQ (reference sequence). V was trimmed by 2 bases and J by 1 base, leaving 8 bases between them. The CDR3 coding sequence is TGTGCCAGCAGCTTAAGCGGCGGCCAAGAGACCCAGTACTTC. This translates into CASSLSGGQETQYF. The variable domain in full, with the rest retrieved from reference TRBV7-9 and TRBJ2-5, is DTGVSQNPRHKITKRGQNVTFRCDPISEHNRLYWYRQTLGQGPEFLTYFQNEAQLEKSRLLSDRFSAERPKGSFSTLEIQRTEQGDSAMYLCASSLSGGQETQYFGPGTRLLVL.

The J gene is TRBJ2-1, the V gene TRBV2, with 13 bases matching TRBD2. The junction had 4 bases not matched to a gene; V was cut back by 11 bases and J by 6 bases. The germline CDR1 and CDR2 sequences are SNHLY and FYNNEI. The CDR3 totals 13 residues. The CDR3 reads CAPGLAGSNEQFF. The CDR3, as DNA: TGTGCCCCGGGACTAGCGGGATCCAATGAGCAGTTCTTC.

The chain combines TRBV5-1 with TRBJ1-1, with D unclear. The CDR3 contains 13 residues. The germline V gene has CDR1 SGHRS and CDR2 YFSETQ. The V gene lost 2 bases and the J gene lost 3 bases, with 8 bases spanning the gap. CDR3 region: CASSFLADTEAFF. The CDR3 DNA follows: TGCGCCAGCAGCTTTTTGGCTGACACTGAAGCTTTCTTT.

The chain recombines TRBV19 with TRBJ2-2, with 9 positions matching TRBD2. The CDR3 is made up of 19 amino acids. Germline CDR1 reads LNHDA; CDR2 reads SQIVND (reference sequence). Trimming at V came to 3 bases and at J to 1 base, leaving 12 bases not matched to a gene. This chain's CDR3 is CASSIGELQREVNTGELFF. CDR3 DNA: TGTGCCAGTAGTATTGGGGAACTACAGCGGGAGGTGAACACCGGGGAGCTGTTTTTT.

The chain has TRBV7-9 and TRBJ1-4; D call uncertain. The CDR3 contains 14 residues. Between the trimmed V and J ends, which lost 8 bases and 3 bases, there was a span of 13 bases. Germline loops: CDR1 SEHNR, CDR2 FQNEAQ (reference sequence). CDR3 nucleotide sequence: TGTGCCAGCCGTTCGCCACAGCCTAATGAAAAACTGTTTTTT. It yields the protein CASRSPQPNEKLFF.

V gene TRBV5-1 combines with J gene TRBJ2-2; 10 bases map to TRBD1. The CDR3 contains 15 residues. Trimming cost V 4 bases and J 2 bases; bases outside gene matches: 2. Germline V gene lookup returns CDR1 SGHRS and CDR2 YFSETQ. Written as DNA, the CDR3 is TGCGCCAGCAGCGGGGACAGGGGTAACACCGGGGAGCTGTTTTTT. Its translation: CASSGDRGNTGELFF.

The chain joins TRBV28 to TRBJ1-1, with a possible D match to TRBD1 (6 bases). The V and J ends lost 5 bases and 1 base respectively, with 11 bases between them. CDR1 is MDHEN and CDR2 is SYDVKM in the germline V gene. The CDR3 runs 14 residues. The CDR3, as DNA: TGTGCCAGCAGTCCGGGACACGCGAACACTGAAGCTTTCTTT. Protein sequence: CASSPGHANTEAFF.

This chain connects TRBV7-2 to TRBJ2-7; 7 nucleotides match TRBD2. Losses at the gene ends were 5 bases for V and 6 bases for J; bases not matched to a gene: 7. Germline values: CDR1 SGHTA, CDR2 FQGNSA. This CDR3 has 13 residues. For the CDR3, the DNA is TGTGCCAGCAGCCTACGGCAGCGGGGCGAGCAGTACTTC. It is translated as CASSLRQRGEQYF.

The chain joins TRBV27 to TRBJ2-7; possibly TRBD1 for D (5 bases). V was clipped by 6 bases and J by 2 bases, with 11 bases between them. Germline V lookup: CDR1 MNHEY, CDR2 SMNVEV (reference sequence). This CDR3 is 13 amino acids long. In DNA, the CDR3 is TGTGCCAGCAGACTCAGGGCCACCTACGAGCAGTACTTC. Translated: CASRLRATYEQYF.

The chain is built from TRBV6-5 and TRBJ2-3, with D hard to call. Between the trimmed V and J ends, which lost 6 bases and 2 bases, there was a span of 9 bases. The germline V gene has CDR1 MNHEY and CDR2 SVGAGI. This CDR3 has 13 residues. The CDR3 spells CASRSPFTDTQYF. In DNA, the CDR3 is TGTGCCAGCAGGTCCCCGTTCACAGATACGCAGTATTTT.

The gene calls are TRBV5-4 and TRBJ1-4; TRBD1 agrees at 10 bases. V lost 9 bases, J lost 7 bases, and 6 bases stayed unmatched. This CDR3 has 13 residues. Germline V gene lookup returns CDR1 SGHNT and CDR2 YYREEE (reference sequence). The CDR3: CATLDRGSEKLFF. CDR3 nucleotide sequence: TGTGCCACCCTGGACAGGGGGAGTGAAAAACTGTTTTTT.

The V gene is TRBV7-3, the J gene TRBJ2-3; TRBD2 matches 10 bases. V lost 5 bases to trimming and J lost 3 bases; unmatched junction nucleotides: 2. Germline V gene data show CDR1 as SGHTA and CDR2 as FQGTGA. The CDR3 has 14 residues. The CDR3 region has the DNA TGTGCCAGCAGCACTAGCGGGGCGACAGATACGCAGTATTTT. Its protein is CASSTSGATDTQYF.